This T cell receptor beta chain was identified during a study of T cells after yellow fever vaccination. TCRdb processed the 5' RACE reads anew with MiXCR; each CDR3 protein has one entry. This table holds a few hundred thousand distinct CDR3 sequences, 15% to 20% found once. From germline, CDR1 is SGDLS and CDR2 YYNGEE. The germline V and J ends were trimmed by 4 bases and 4 bases, with 14 bases remaining between them. CDR3 size: 14 residues. With respect to this clonotype: Its antigen is unknown.

Whole-study findings and limits: Across the CD4 and CD8 compartments, a small share of clonotypes was present in both.

This receptor was identified in a man aged 30-40 years who received the YFV17D yellow fever vaccine. The sequencing here drew on PBMCs, taken 15 days after the yellow fever booster vaccination. The chain carries TRBV9 and TRBJ1-1; possibly TRBD1 for D (6 bases). The CDR3 region has the DNA TGTGCCAGCAGCTCAAACAGGGTTGGCACTGAAGCTTTCTTT. Its translation is CASSSNRVGTEAFF.